This TCR beta chain was found in a study of cytomegalovirus exposure and HLA in healthy donors. The PCR employed 60 Vbeta primers together with 13 Jbeta primers. TCRdb's table, derived via immunoSEQ multiplex PCR, lists solely in-frame clones and lacks some. The data hold around 110,000 clones, with roughly 80% observed a single time. Looked up from germline, CDR1 is SGHKS and CDR2 is YYEKEE (reference sequence). Trimming stripped 0 bases from V and 5 bases from J, with 18 bases between. This CDR3 is built from 16 residues. The genes are TRBV5-5 and TRBJ2-7, with D hard to call. This clonotype was sampled from a man aged 50 or older in good health and CMV-seronegative. The material sequenced was PBMCs. Here the CDR3 DNA reads TGTGCCAGCAGCTTGGCCCCACTAAGCACCGCCGACGAGCAGTACTTC. Translated, it gives CASSLAPLSTADEQYF.